The clone carrying this T cell receptor (beta chain) was observed a single time. Its target is unknown. The entry originates in a study of shared clonotypes between healthy human individuals. Findings and limits, study-wide: Generation probability values for non-shared clonotypes were lower than those for clonotypes shared by all four donors.

The CDR3 length is 14 residues. Per germline, CDR1 KGHSH and CDR2 LQKENI. V lost 8 bases and J lost 3, with 15 bases in between. Profiling relied on immunoSEQ multiplex PCR, and the TCRdb table lists in-frame clones only, not all of them. The table records roughly 2.2 million clones, 85% to 95% of them present only once. Sequenced: naive CD4+ T cells from PBMCs. Sample subset: CD45RA+ positively selected. The source is a man aged 18 to 35 in good health. Some clones in this sample may be carry-over from other donors' samples. This chain connects TRBV18 to TRBJ2-3, with D perhaps TRBD2 (5 bases). This chain's CDR3 is CASEPDWRTDTQYF. The CDR3 region has the DNA TGTGCCAGCGAACCGGACTGGCGGACAGATACGCAGTATTTT.